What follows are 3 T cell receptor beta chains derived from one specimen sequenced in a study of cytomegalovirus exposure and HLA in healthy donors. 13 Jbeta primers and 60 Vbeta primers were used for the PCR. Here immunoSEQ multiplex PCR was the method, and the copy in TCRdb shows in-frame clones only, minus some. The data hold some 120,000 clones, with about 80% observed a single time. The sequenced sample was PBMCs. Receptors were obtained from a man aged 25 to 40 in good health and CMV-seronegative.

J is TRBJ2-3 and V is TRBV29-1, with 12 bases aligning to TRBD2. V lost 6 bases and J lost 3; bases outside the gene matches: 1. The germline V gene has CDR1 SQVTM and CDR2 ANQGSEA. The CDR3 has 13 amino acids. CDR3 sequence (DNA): TGCAGCGTAACTAGCGGGAGGACAGATACGCAGTATTTT. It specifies CSVTSGRTDTQYF.

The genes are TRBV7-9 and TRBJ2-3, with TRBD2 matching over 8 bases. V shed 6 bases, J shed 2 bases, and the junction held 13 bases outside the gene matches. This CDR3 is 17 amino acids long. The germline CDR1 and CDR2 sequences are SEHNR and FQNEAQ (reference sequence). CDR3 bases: TGTGCCAGCAGATATTTACTAGCGGAGTCCCTCACAGATACGCAGTATTTT. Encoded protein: CASRYLLAESLTDTQYF.

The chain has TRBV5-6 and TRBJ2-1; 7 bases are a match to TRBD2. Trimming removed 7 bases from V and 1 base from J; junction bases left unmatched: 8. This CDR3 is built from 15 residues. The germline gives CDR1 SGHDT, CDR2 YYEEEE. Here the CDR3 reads CASGQTSVSYNEQFF. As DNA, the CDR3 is TGTGCCAGCGGACAAACTAGCGTGTCCTACAATGAGCAGTTCTTC.